This entry lists 21 T cell receptor beta chains sequenced from one sample in a study of post-analysis software for immune sequencing data. Findings of the study overall: TRBV segments more frequent in patients than in controls numbered several and included TRBV5-6, TRBV5-1 and TRBV20-1.

For these receptors, no antigen is known. Prepared TCR beta cDNA libraries contained unique molecular identifiers. TCRdb recomputed calls from the PCR reads with MiXCR, one row per CDR3 protein. Of about 260,000 distinct CDR3 sequences in the sample, 36% were seen once. What was sequenced was blood. These receptors came from a girl aged 5-17 years with multiple sclerosis.

J is TRBJ1-1 and V is TRBV29-1, with 7 bases aligning to TRBD1. Germline V gives CDR1 SQVTM, CDR2 ANQGSEA. The trim removed 7 bases at V and 3 bases at J, leaving 8 bases unmatched. The CDR3 has 13 residues. The CDR3 sequence is CSGGGGRDTEAFF. The CDR3 nucleotides read TGCAGCGGGGGAGGGGGCCGGGACACTGAAGCTTTCTTT.

This clonotype was observed a single time. The junction departs from the called germline gene at one end, perhaps through a read error. The chain links TRBV6-5 to TRBJ2-3, with a tentative D call TRBD2 (6 bases). This CDR3 has 17 residues. Germline V lookup: CDR1 MNHEY, CDR2 SVGAGI. DNA of the CDR3: TGTGCCGGCAGTTACAGTGCCGTTGGGACTAGCACAGATACGCAGTATTTT. This encodes CAGSYSAVGTSTDTQYF.

CDR3 sequence (DNA): TGTGCCAGCAGTACCTTCGACAGGTTCTATGGCTACACCTTC. This translates into CASSTFDRFYGYTF. This sequence joins TRBV6-5 and TRBJ1-2; D may be TRBD1 (6 bases). Trimming pared 5 bases from V and 4 bases from J, leaving 14 bases between. Per germline, CDR1 MNHEY and CDR2 SVGAGI. The CDR3 spans 14 residues.

This clonotype was seen only a few times. V gene TRBV20-1 combines with J gene TRBJ2-3; 11 positions agree with TRBD2. Germline lookup yields CDR1 DFQATT and CDR2 SNEGSKA (reference sequence). The CDR3 totals 16 residues. Trimming cost V 6 bases and J 4 bases; bases outside gene matches: 12. Here the CDR3 reads CSATSTSSGGSDTQYF. CDR3 coding DNA: TGCAGTGCCACCTCCACCTCTAGCGGGGGGTCAGATACGCAGTATTTT.

The V and J genes are TRBV5-1 and TRBJ1-1, with a weak D call TRBD1 (5 bases). Germline V gene lookup returns CDR1 SGHRS and CDR2 YFSETQ. The V end was cut by 3 bases, the J end by 5 bases, with 20 bases between. The CDR3 is 16 residues long. In DNA form, the CDR3 reads TGCGCCAGCAGCTGGGGGAGTGGGGGTGATTTGACTGAAGCTTTCTTT. Protein product: CASSWGSGGDLTEAFF.

The chain is built from TRBV2 and TRBJ1-4, with D uncertain. Trimming stripped 5 bases from V and 4 bases from J, with 14 bases between. Per the germline V gene, CDR1 is SNHLY and CDR2 is FYNNEI. The CDR3 loop spans 15 amino acids. The CDR3 DNA reads as TGTGCCAGCAGTCGCTCCGGACGGTTTAATGAAAAACTGTTTTTT. It encodes CASSRSGRFNEKLFF.

The chain uses TRBV5-6 and TRBJ1-1; 7 positions agree with TRBD1. The CDR3 spans 13 residues. Trimming removed 7 bases from V and 3 bases from J; junction bases left unmatched: 6. The germline V gene has CDR1 SGHDT and CDR2 YYEEEE. Here the CDR3 DNA reads TGTGCCAGCGGGCAGGGGGGAGACACTGAAGCTTTCTTT. Translated, it gives CASGQGGDTEAFF. The full variable domain, completed using reference TRBV5-6 and TRBJ1-1, is DAGVTQSPTHLIKTRGQQVTLRCSPKSGHDTVSWYQQALGQGPQFIFQYYEEEERQRGNFPDRFSGHQFPNYSSELNVNALLLGDSALYLCASGQGGDTEAFFGQGTRLTVV.

J is TRBJ2-5 and V is TRBV5-1, with 7 bases that match TRBD2. The J call may be incorrect, as the DNA end agrees better with TRBJ2-7. The CDR3 spans 15 residues. Germline CDR1 SGHRS, CDR2 YFSETQ. The CDR3 sequence: CASSLEGGPIDEQYF. The CDR3 DNA reads as TGCGCCAGCAGCTTGGAGGGAGGGCCGATCGACGAGCAGTACTTC.

This clonotype was seen many times. The V gene is TRBV6-1, the J gene TRBJ2-3; D is unresolved. The CDR3 loop spans 11 amino acids. From germline, CDR1 is MNHNS and CDR2 SASEGT. V dropped 8 bases and J dropped 5 bases, with 8 bases sitting between them. The CDR3 sequence: CASRAQDTQYF. CDR3 nucleotide sequence: TGTGCCAGCCGGGCGCAAGATACGCAGTATTTT.

This clonotype was seen many times. This sequence joins TRBV28 and TRBJ2-5; TRBD2 is a possible D gene (5 bases). CDR3 size: 14 residues. With 5 bases removed from V and 2 bases from J, the gap between germline ends came to 12 bases. Germline-derived CDR1 and CDR2 are MDHEN and SYDVKM. The CDR3 DNA sequence: TGTGCCAGCAGTGGGCCGGGGATACAAGAGACCCAGTACTTC. The encoded protein is CASSGPGIQETQYF.

This clonotype was picked up many times. The chain is built from TRBV20-1 and TRBJ2-3; D not resolved. The CDR3 consists of 16 residues. Germline V gene data show CDR1 as DFQATT and CDR2 as SNEGSKA (reference sequence). Trimming left V 5 bases short and J 4 bases short, with 22 bases between. CDR3 coding DNA: TGCAGTGCTCCCGACGTCATGGGTCGGGTACCAGATACGCAGTATTTT. It translates to CSAPDVMGRVPDTQYF.

At least ten counts were recorded for this clonotype. The chain is built from TRBV2 and TRBJ2-3; D is unresolved. The V and J ends lost 7 bases and 0 bases respectively, with 17 bases between them. The length of the CDR3 is 16 residues. Germline values: CDR1 SNHLY, CDR2 FYNNEI. The CDR3 DNA is TGTGCCAGCATGGCAGTGGGCCTCGTGAGCACAGATACGCAGTATTTT. Translating it yields CASMAVGLVSTDTQYF.

For this clonotype: Just one base apart from a much larger clone, this may be a read error. The CDR3 reads CNVHDRGYSNQPQHF. The CDR3 DNA sequence: TGCAACGTGCACGACAGGGGCTATAGCAATCAGCCCCAGCATTTT. The chain couples TRBV29-1 to TRBJ1-5; 8 bases agree with TRBD1. The germline V gene has CDR1 SQVTM and CDR2 ANQGSEA. This CDR3 comprises 15 residues.

This clonotype occurred many times. This rearrangement joins TRBV5-5 to TRBJ2-3, with TRBD1 identical over 9 bases. Trimming removed 4 bases from V and 5 bases from J; junction bases left unmatched: 8. CDR3 size: 15 residues. Germline V gives CDR1 SGHKS, CDR2 YYEKEE (reference sequence). Here the CDR3 reads CASSQGTGLGDTQYF. DNA of the CDR3: TGTGCCAGCAGCCAAGGGACAGGGTTGGGAGATACGCAGTATTTT.

J is TRBJ2-3 and V is TRBV6-1; 10 bases are a match to TRBD2. V gave up 3 bases and J gave up 6 bases; unmatched junction bases: 9. Germline V gives CDR1 MNHNS, CDR2 SASEGT. CDR3 length equals 16 residues. CDR3 residues: CASSEATSGAGDTQYF. The CDR3 DNA reads TGTGCCAGCAGTGAGGCCACTAGCGGGGCAGGTGATACGCAGTATTTT.

In the case of this clonotype: A much more abundant neighbour one base away suggests this may be a read error. The rearrangement uses TRBV7-8 and TRBJ2-7; TRBD2 is a possible D gene (8 bases). This CDR3 spans 15 amino acids. Trimming removed 4 bases from V and 7 bases from J, with 20 bases in between. Germline CDR1 and CDR2: SGHVS and FQNEAQ. CDR3 residues: CASSSAGTRGHEQYF. Here the CDR3 DNA reads TGTGCCAGCAGCTCCGCCGGGACTAGGGGGCATGAGCAGTACTTC.

J is TRBJ2-1 and V is TRBV15, with TRBD1 identical over 8 bases. The junction had 8 bases not matched to a gene; V was cut back by 5 bases and J by 8 bases. The length of the CDR3 is 14 residues. Germline V gene lookup returns CDR1 LNHNV and CDR2 YYDKDF (reference sequence). CDR3 region: CATSGRQGIDEQFF. The CDR3 DNA reads TGTGCCACCAGCGGAAGACAGGGGATCGATGAGCAGTTCTTC.

This clonotype has at least ten counts. The CDR3 loop is CSAPTGGHGYTF. CDR3 sequence (DNA): TGCAGTGCTCCAACAGGGGGCCACGGCTACACCTTC. The chain combines TRBV20-1 with TRBJ1-2; the match to TRBD1 covers 9 bases. With V trimmed by 5 bases and J by 8 bases, 6 bases remained unmatched. CDR1 is DFQATT, CDR2 SNEGSKA, per germline (reference sequence). This CDR3 has 12 residues.

As regards this clonotype: This may be a read error, as it is one base from a much larger clone. The chain recombines TRBV29-1 with TRBJ1-1; 8 nucleotides match TRBD1. CDR3 size: 15 residues. V shed 7 bases, J shed 1 base, and the junction held 11 bases outside the gene matches. CDR1 is SQVTM and CDR2 is ANQGSEA in the germline V gene. The DNA of the CDR3 is TGCAGCGACTACGACCGGACAGGGCAGAACACTGAAGCTTTCTTT. It is translated as CSDYDRTGQNTEAFF.

This chain links TRBV5-1 with TRBJ2-7; 9 bases map to TRBD2. V trimming: 4 bases; J trimming: 5 bases; junction bases outside the gene matches: 7. The CDR3 length is 14 residues. Germline lookup yields CDR1 SGHRS and CDR2 YFSETQ. The CDR3 here is CASSLFSGSHEQYF. In DNA, the CDR3 is TGCGCCAGCAGCCTCTTTAGCGGGAGCCACGAGCAGTACTTC.

The chain uses TRBV5-1 and TRBJ1-2; D not resolved. CDR3 length: 14 residues. With 3 bases removed from V and 1 base from J, the gap between germline ends came to 10 bases. Germline assignment: CDR1 SGHRS and CDR2 YFSETQ. The CDR3 protein is CASSCEGSNYGYTF. DNA for the CDR3: TGCGCCAGCAGCTGTGAAGGCAGTAACTATGGCTACACCTTC.